The T cell receptor (beta chain) under discussion was sequenced for a study of blood T cell repertoires in COVID-19 (TCRdb year 2020). A note on the overall study: Samples covering the acute and convalescent phases of COVID-19 were provided by collaborators in the United States, Italy and Spain. The material from the prospective study consisted of cDNA or gDNA derived from T cells, B-cell-depleted T cells, or PBMCs. Deeply sampled blood TCRbeta repertoires from subjects exposed to, actively infected with, or recovered from COVID-19 were included in the dataset. A freely available public database, intended as a resource for researchers studying the immune response to SARS-CoV-2, is where the repertoires were released. The samples were drawn from two sources: the first 160 participants of the ongoing ImmuneRACE study, and 950 to 1,500 subjects contributed by 6 global collaborators. The sample metadata nearly always contained a de-identified subject ID, COVID-19 status, age in years and sex. Where available, HLA class I and class II types were obtained from metadata supplied by the sample provider rather than from assay-based typing. What the work shows at the level of the full study, not this receptor alone: The quantity of clinical and demographic metadata differed by source and by participant and was supplied without curation.

TCRbeta CDR3 regions were amplified from genomic DNA by means of the immunoSEQ Assay, a bias-controlled multiplex PCR. In the paper's pipeline: The number of nucleated cells in each sample was estimated by amplification of reference gene primers within the assay. To quantify the absolute abundance of each unique TCRbeta CDR3 rearrangement, sequence reads were collapsed and filtered. For each sample, productive Simpson clonality was calculated by taking the square root of Simpson's diversity index across productive rearrangements. TCRdb retrieved this table from immuneACCESS and kept in-frame rearrangements only. Not all clones are present; in checked studies, unresolved V genes account for under half, and no reason is known for the remainder. The V and J calls and clone size are taken from that table; D and trimming were inferred from the DNA. The sample table contains approximately 110,000 clones; only one count was recorded for 60% to 80% of them. The ten largest account for 4.5% to 6% of the sample.

This clone was counted only a few times. Its antigen remains undetermined. Nothing much larger sits one base from this clone, and base qualities are not available. The CDR3 runs 16 amino acids, cysteine and phenylalanine included. The kept DNA is CDR3 alone, 48 bases in frame from the first base. CDR1 and CDR2 are read off the germline V gene as MNHNS and SASEGT. The germline V end is reduced by 4 bases and the J end by 4 bases; junction bases left unmatched: 6. In Seattle, one collaborating source enrolled patients while the infection was active and tracked those patients longitudinally over the course of disease. Collaborating institutions collected whole blood in K2EDTA tubes following their own protocols. For TCRbeta analysis, collaborator samples were shipped as frozen whole blood, as isolated PBMCs, or as DNA extracted from either sample type.

The specimen was peripheral blood. The sequence joins TRBV6-1 to TRBJ1-6; a stretch of 8 junction bases matches TRBD1. The TCR originated in a man aged 80 or over with COVID-19, enrolled during active disease. The sequenced DNA: TGTGCCAGCAGTGGGACAGGGCTGGCGTATAATTCACCCCTCCACTTT. Translated, this gives CASSGTGLAYNSPLHF.